These 30 T cell receptor beta chains were all obtained from the same sample, sequenced in a study of blood T cell repertoires in COVID-19. Measured with immunoSEQ multiplex PCR; TCRdb has only the in-frame clones, and not every one. The sample lists 150,000 to 200,000 clones, over 75% occurring once. The material sequenced was PBMCs or T cells enriched from blood (not recorded which). The receptor source for this set is a woman in her forties or fifties who had recovered from COVID-19.

The rearrangement joins TRBV6-5 to TRBJ2-1, with a possible D match to TRBD2 (6 bases). The CDR3 length is 12 residues. Germline V gives CDR1 MNHEY, CDR2 SVGAGI. The V end lost 10 bases, the J end lost 8 bases, and 15 bases lay between the germline ends. CDR3 sequence (DNA): TGTGCCACCGCGCCAGCGGGCCATGAGCAGTTCTTC. It codes for CATAPAGHEQFF.

The chain is built from TRBV5-1 and TRBJ2-7, with TRBD1 as a possible D gene (6 bases). The CDR3 covers 14 residues. The ends were cut back, 4 bases at V and 3 bases at J, with 14 bases in the middle. Germline assignment: CDR1 SGHRS and CDR2 YFSETQ. CDR3 sequence: CASSPTPGDYEQYF. The CDR3 nucleotides are TGCGCCAGCAGCCCGACGCCAGGGGACTACGAGCAGTACTTC.

On this clone: The sample holds other DNA sequences that translate to the same CDR3. The chain links TRBV5-4 to TRBJ2-2; 7 bases map to TRBD2. The CDR3 is 15 residues long. Trimming cost V 0 bases and J 2 bases; bases outside gene matches: 1. Per germline, CDR1 SGHNT and CDR2 YYREEE (reference sequence). CDR3 residues: CASSLGAGNTGELFF. The CDR3 nucleotides read TGTGCCAGCAGCTTGGGAGCGGGAAACACCGGGGAGCTGTTTTTT.

The chain recombines TRBV24-1 with TRBJ2-1, with 7 positions matching TRBD1. Germline CDR1 is KGHDR and CDR2 is SFDVKD. The junction had 11 bases not matched to a gene; V was cut back by 4 bases and J by 0 bases. The CDR3 consists of 18 residues. This CDR3 reads CATSDPGQTASSYNEQFF. The CDR3 DNA is TGTGCCACCAGTGACCCGGGACAGACAGCGAGCTCCTACAATGAGCAGTTCTTC.

The chain is built from TRBV9 and TRBJ1-4; 7 bases agree with TRBD1. V lost 3 bases and J lost 3; bases outside the gene matches: 5. CDR3 length: 15 amino acids. CDR1 SGDLS and CDR2 YYNGEE come from the germline V gene. The CDR3 nucleotides are TGTGCCAGCAGCGGTGCGGGGACAGCTAATGAAAAACTGTTTTTT. Its translation: CASSGAGTANEKLFF.

V gene TRBV2 combines with J gene TRBJ1-2; 8 bases map to TRBD1. Trimming cost V 7 bases and J 8 bases; bases outside gene matches: 15. CDR3 length: 15 residues. CDR1 is SNHLY and CDR2 is FYNNEI in the germline V gene. The CDR3 sequence is CASTMHSGQGEGYTF. CDR3 DNA: TGTGCCAGCACAATGCATTCCGGACAGGGTGAGGGCTACACCTTC. The full variable domain, with the rest looked up from reference TRBV2 and TRBJ1-2, is EPEVTQTPSHQVTQMGQEVILRCVPISNHLYFYWYRQILGQKVEFLVSFYNNEISEKSEIFDDQFSVERPDGSNFTLKIRSTKLEDSAMYFCASTMHSGQGEGYTFGSGTRLTVV.

V gene TRBV7-2 combines with J gene TRBJ2-7; the match to TRBD2 covers 10 bases. In germline, CDR1 is SGHTA, CDR2 FQGNSA. J lost 1 base, V lost 3 bases, and 6 bases had no gene match. CDR3 length equals 16 residues. This CDR3 is CASSLTSGFGSYEQYF. The CDR3 coding sequence is TGTGCCAGCAGCTTGACTAGCGGGTTCGGTTCCTACGAGCAGTACTTC.

The J gene is TRBJ2-2, the V gene TRBV6-4, with TRBD2 identical over 11 bases. Germline V gives CDR1 MRHNA, CDR2 SNTAGT. This CDR3 has 18 amino acids. V shed 2 bases, J shed 1 base, and the junction held 6 bases outside the gene matches. The CDR3 sequence: CASSDLLAGGVNTGELFF. CDR3 nucleotides: TGTGCCAGCAGTGACCTTTTAGCGGGAGGGGTGAACACCGGGGAGCTGTTTTTT.

The rearrangement links TRBV2 to TRBJ2-5; D remains unclear. Germline CDR1 SNHLY, CDR2 FYNNEI. This CDR3 spans 12 amino acids. V gave up 8 bases and J gave up 0 bases, with 7 bases separating them. CDR3 coding DNA: TGTGCCAGCGCGGAAGACCAAGAGACCCAGTACTTC. Translated: CASAEDQETQYF.

The V call is TRBV28, the J call TRBJ1-1; a possible D gene is TRBD1 (5 bases). The length of the CDR3 is 11 residues. V was pared by 7 bases and J by 11 bases, with 14 bases between. Germline V CDR1 and CDR2: MDHEN, SYDVKM. In nucleotides, the CDR3 is TGTGCCAGCACCGCGAGGAGGGACGCTTTCTTT. This translates into CASTARRDAFF.

The chain carries TRBV24-1 and TRBJ1-2; D unresolved. Deletions cut 5 bases from V and 4 bases from J, with 10 bases between. The germline gives CDR1 KGHDR, CDR2 SFDVKD. The CDR3 consists of 13 residues. The CDR3 sequence: CATSVEAGYGYTF. The CDR3 DNA reads as TGTGCCACCAGTGTGGAGGCCGGCTATGGCTACACCTTC.

The rearrangement joins TRBV10-2 to TRBJ2-1; 8 bases are a match to TRBD2. CDR3 length equals 17 residues. Germline CDR1 is WSHSY and CDR2 is SAAADI. V lost 10 bases, J lost 8 bases, and 22 bases stayed unmatched. CDR3 sequence (DNA): TGCGCCACTACGGGCGGGGGGTATACAGGGTTCCCCCATGAGCAGTTCTTC. As protein: CATTGGGYTGFPHEQFF.

Concerning this clone itself: Sequence at one end of the junction differs from germline and may be a read error. V is TRBV11-2 and J is TRBJ1-6; perhaps TRBD1 as D (5 bases). The CDR3 is made up of 15 amino acids. Germline values: CDR1 SGHAT, CDR2 FQNNGV. The CDR3 sequence is CASRLGASYNSPLHF. The CDR3 DNA reads as TGTGCCAGCAGATTAGGGGCATCCTATAATTCACCCCTCCACTTT. Using reference TRBV11-2 and TRBJ1-6 for the parts outside the CDR3, the full variable domain is EAGVAQSPRYKIIEKRQSVAFWCNPISGHATLYWYQQILGQGPKLLIQFQNNGVVDDSQLPKDRFSAERLKGVDSTLKIQPAKLEDSAVYLCASRLGASYNSPLHFGNGTRLTVT.

The chain couples TRBV7-9 to TRBJ2-7, with D possibly being TRBD1 (6 bases). With 2 bases removed from V and 2 bases from J, the gap between germline ends came to 13 bases. The length of the CDR3 is 15 residues. Looked up from germline, CDR1 is SEHNR and CDR2 is FQNEAQ (reference sequence). The CDR3 nucleotides are TGTGCCAGCAGCTTATTGGGCAGGGGCCCCTACGAGCAGTACTTC. As protein: CASSLLGRGPYEQYF.

This clone came up once. V and J are TRBV28 and TRBJ1-6; TRBD1 might be the D (5 bases). The CDR3 has 16 amino acids. V was trimmed by 3 bases and J by 10 bases, leaving 19 bases between them. Looked up from germline, CDR1 is MDHEN and CDR2 is SYDVKM. CDR3 amino acids: CASSFPSGRARSPLHF. CDR3 in DNA: TGTGCCAGCAGTTTCCCTTCCGGCAGGGCCCGATCACCCCTCCACTTT.

The rearrangement links TRBV2 to TRBJ2-5, with D unresolved. Trimming shortened V by 4 bases and J by 5 bases, and 5 bases separated the two germline ends. Per the germline V gene, CDR1 is SNHLY and CDR2 is FYNNEI. The CDR3 has 11 residues. CDR3 in DNA: TGTGCCAGCAGTGTCAGGGAGACCCAGTACTTC. Translated, it gives CASSVRETQYF.

This clone appeared once. This chain connects TRBV7-6 to TRBJ1-2; D gene uncertain. The germline V gene encodes CDR1 SGHVS and CDR2 FNYEAQ. The CDR3 has 13 residues. Trimming removed 5 bases at V and 1 base at J, with 8 bases between. CDR3 coding DNA: TGTGCCAGCAGCCAAGAGCGTAACTATGGCTACACCTTC. It yields the protein CASSQERNYGYTF.

The chain employs TRBV12-3 or TRBV12-4 and TRBJ2-1; 7 bases line up with TRBD2. With 6 bases clipped from V and 8 bases from J, the junction kept 7 bases outside the gene matches. The CDR3 contains 13 residues. DNA for the CDR3: TGTGCCAGCAGCCGACTAGCAGTCGATGAGCAGTTCTTC. This sequence encodes CASSRLAVDEQFF.

The V gene is TRBV18, the J gene TRBJ1-5; 7 bases match TRBD1. There are 15 residues in the CDR3. The germline V gene has CDR1 KGHSH and CDR2 LQKENI. Trimming at V came to 4 bases and at J to 4 bases, leaving 7 bases not matched to a gene. For the CDR3, the DNA is TGTGCCAGCTCACAACCGGGACAGCCTAATCAGCCCCAGCATTTT. The encoded protein is CASSQPGQPNQPQHF.

CDR3 residues: CASKTGDQPQHF. DNA of the CDR3: TGTGCCAGCAAGACAGGGGACCAGCCCCAGCATTTT. This chain connects TRBV6-5 to TRBJ1-5; 8 nucleotides align to TRBD1. V trimming: 7 bases; J trimming: 7 bases; junction bases outside the gene matches: 3. The CDR3 runs 12 residues. Germline values: CDR1 MNHEY, CDR2 SVGAGI.

V is TRBV5-1 and J is TRBJ2-5; D unclear. The CDR3 sequence is 17 residues long. V was trimmed by 4 bases and J by 4 bases, leaving 23 bases between them. CDR1 is SGHRS and CDR2 is YFSETQ in the germline V gene. For the CDR3, the DNA is TGCGCCAGCAGCCACCCTGAAAAGCGATTGCCTGGAGAGACCCAGTACTTC. It yields the protein CASSHPEKRLPGETQYF.

V usage is TRBV27 and J usage is TRBJ2-7, with 15 bases that match TRBD2. V gave up 8 bases and J gave up 4 bases; unmatched junction bases: 0. Per germline, CDR1 MNHEY and CDR2 SMNVEV (reference sequence). The CDR3 totals 13 residues. The CDR3 nucleotides are TGTGCCAGCGGACTAGCGGGAGGGTACGAGCAGTACTTC. Protein: CASGLAGGYEQYF.

The rearrangement uses TRBV14 and TRBJ2-3; 10 bases align to TRBD1. V was clipped by 4 bases and J by 4 bases; unmatched bases: 2. Germline CDR1 reads SGHDN; CDR2 reads FVKESK. CDR3 size: 14 residues. For the CDR3, the DNA is TGTGCCAGCAGCCGGGACAGGGGACCAGATACGCAGTATTTT. It codes for CASSRDRGPDTQYF.

The chain recombines TRBV6-5 with TRBJ1-1, with TRBD1 matching over 9 bases. The ends lost 6 bases at V and 3 bases at J; junction bases unmatched: 5. CDR3 length: 14 residues. Germline loops: CDR1 MNHEY, CDR2 SVGAGI. The CDR3 nucleotides read TGTGCCAGCAGACGGGACAGGGAAGACACTGAAGCTTTCTTT. Residues: CASRRDREDTEAFF.

The V gene is TRBV11-3, the J gene TRBJ2-7, with 7 positions matching TRBD2. V lost 3 bases, J lost 7 bases, and 9 bases stayed unmatched. The CDR3 covers 14 residues. The germline gives CDR1 SGHNT, CDR2 YENEEA. CDR3 nucleotide sequence: TGTGCCAGCAGCTTTTTTGCGGGAGTTGGGGAGCAGTACTTC. This codes for CASSFFAGVGEQYF.

This clone was recorded once. The rearrangement links TRBV7-9 to TRBJ2-1; 12 bases agree with TRBD1. CDR1 is SEHNR and CDR2 is FQNEAQ in the germline V gene (reference sequence). The CDR3 length is 16 residues. V was clipped by 6 bases and J by 8 bases; unmatched bases: 11. The CDR3 sequence is CASSLGGQGAMDEQFF. CDR3 coding DNA: TGTGCCAGCAGTCTGGGGGGACAGGGGGCAATGGATGAGCAGTTCTTC.

The V gene is TRBV3-1 (or the pseudogene TRBV3-2), the J gene TRBJ2-1, with 12 bases aligning to TRBD2. Germline CDR1 reads LGHDT; CDR2 reads YNNKEL (reference sequence). With 2 bases clipped from V and 12 bases from J, the junction kept 14 bases outside the gene matches. The CDR3 runs to 17 residues. The CDR3 DNA reads as TGTGCCAGCAGCCAATTAGTCCCCCGGACTAGCGGGATAGGGCAGTTCTTC. Encoded protein: CASSQLVPRTSGIGQFF.

The chain is built from TRBV30 and TRBJ1-4; TRBD1 matches 8 bases. Germline V gene data show CDR1 as GTSNPN and CDR2 as SVGIG (reference sequence). The V segment lost 0 bases and the J segment 8 bases; nucleotides outside the gene matches: 8. The CDR3 totals 15 residues. CDR3 sequence (DNA): TGTGCCTGGAGTGTCCGGACAGGGTTGAACGAAAAACTGTTTTTT. Protein sequence: CAWSVRTGLNEKLFF.

This clone was seen just once. The V call is TRBV7-2, the J call TRBJ1-4, with D maybe TRBD1 (5 bases). Germline V gene data show CDR1 as SGHTA and CDR2 as FQGNSA. Trimming cost V 4 bases and J 7 bases, with 16 bases left between them. CDR3 length equals 15 residues. The CDR3 region is CASSSPGRWGEKLFF. The CDR3 nucleotides read TGTGCCAGCAGCTCACCAGGGCGTTGGGGTGAAAAACTGTTTTTT.

The V call is TRBV28, the J call TRBJ1-1; 7 positions agree with TRBD1. CDR3 size: 15 residues. J gave up 4 bases and V 5 bases, and 10 bases lay outside the gene matches. Germline assignment: CDR1 MDHEN and CDR2 SYDVKM. DNA of the CDR3: TGTGCCAGCAGTCCACGAACAGGGGCCCCCACTGAAGCTTTCTTT. It yields the protein CASSPRTGAPTEAFF.